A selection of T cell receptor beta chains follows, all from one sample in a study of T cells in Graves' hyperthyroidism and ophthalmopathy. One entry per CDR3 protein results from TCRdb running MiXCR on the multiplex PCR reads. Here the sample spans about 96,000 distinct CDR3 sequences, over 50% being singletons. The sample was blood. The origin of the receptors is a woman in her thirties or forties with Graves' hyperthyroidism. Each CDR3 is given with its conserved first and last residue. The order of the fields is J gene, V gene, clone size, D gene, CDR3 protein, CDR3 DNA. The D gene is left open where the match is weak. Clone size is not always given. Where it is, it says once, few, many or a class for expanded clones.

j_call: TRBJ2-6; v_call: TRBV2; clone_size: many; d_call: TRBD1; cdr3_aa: CASRTGTGGLAGANVLTF; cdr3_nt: TGTGCCAGCAGGACGGGGACAGGGGGCCTAGCTGGGGCCAACGTCCTGACTTTC
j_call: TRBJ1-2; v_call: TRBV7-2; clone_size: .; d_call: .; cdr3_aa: CASSFIGRPYGHTF; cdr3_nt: TGTGCCAGCAGCTTCATCGGGCGGCCCTATGGCCACACCTTC
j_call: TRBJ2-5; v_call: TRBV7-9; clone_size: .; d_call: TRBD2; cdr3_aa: CASSAGVREETQYF; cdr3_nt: TGTGCCAGCTCGGCGGGAGTCCGTGAAGAGACCCAGTACTTC
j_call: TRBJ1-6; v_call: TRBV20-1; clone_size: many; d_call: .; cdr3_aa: CSARDDFGGSPLHF; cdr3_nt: TGCAGTGCTAGAGATGACTTCGGGGGTTCACCCCTCCACTTT
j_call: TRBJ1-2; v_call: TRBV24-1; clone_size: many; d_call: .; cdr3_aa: CATSPPGSSYGYTF; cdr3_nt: TGTGCCACCAGTCCCCCAGGGTCAAGCTATGGCTACACCTTC
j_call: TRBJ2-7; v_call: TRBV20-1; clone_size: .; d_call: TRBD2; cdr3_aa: CSARPSGTYEQYF; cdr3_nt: TGCAGTGCTAGACCTAGCGGGACCTACGAGCAGTACTTC
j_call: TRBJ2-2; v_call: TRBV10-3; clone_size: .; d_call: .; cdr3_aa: CAVRDRESPGSCFF; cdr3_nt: .
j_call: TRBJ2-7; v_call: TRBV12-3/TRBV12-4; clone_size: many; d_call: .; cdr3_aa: CASSKIEVGRYEQYF; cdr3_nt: TGTGCCAGCTCGAAGATAGAGGTAGGGCGGTACGAGCAGTACTTC
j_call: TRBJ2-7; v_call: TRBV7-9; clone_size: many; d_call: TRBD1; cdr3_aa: CASSLGQGILYEQYF; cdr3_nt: TGTGCCAGCAGCCTTGGACAGGGGATTTTGTACGAGCAGTACTTC
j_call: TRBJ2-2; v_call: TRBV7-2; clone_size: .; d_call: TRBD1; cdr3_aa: CASSIGQGGCFF; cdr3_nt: TGTGCCAGCAGCATCGGACAGGGGGGCTGTTTTTTT
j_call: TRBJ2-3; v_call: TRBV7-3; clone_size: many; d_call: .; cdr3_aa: CASSLWSTDTQYF; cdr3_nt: TGTGCCAGCAGCTTATGGAGCACAGATACGCAGTATTTT
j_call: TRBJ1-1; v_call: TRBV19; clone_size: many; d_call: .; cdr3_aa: CASSIVGGTTEAFF; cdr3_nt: TGTGCCAGTAGTATAGTTGGAGGAACGACTGAAGCTTTCTTT
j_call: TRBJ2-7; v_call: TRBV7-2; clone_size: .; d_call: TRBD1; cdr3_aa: CASSERQGGYEQYF; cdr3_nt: TGTGCCAGCAGCGAGAGACAGGGGGGGTACGAGCAGTACTTC
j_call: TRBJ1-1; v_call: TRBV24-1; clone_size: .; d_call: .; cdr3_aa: CATSDPRGGTKAFF; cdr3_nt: TGTGCCACCAGTGACCCTCGGGGCGGCACTAAAGCTTTCTTT
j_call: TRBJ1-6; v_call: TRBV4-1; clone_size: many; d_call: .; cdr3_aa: CASSQGEPYSPLHF; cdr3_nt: TGCGCCAGCAGCCAAGGAGAGCCTTATTCACCCCTCCACTTT
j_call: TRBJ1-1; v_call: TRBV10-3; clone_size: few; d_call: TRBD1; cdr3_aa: CAIWTGSAGKTTEAFF; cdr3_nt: TGTGCCATCTGGACAGGGTCTGCCGGAAAGACCACTGAAGCTTTCTTT
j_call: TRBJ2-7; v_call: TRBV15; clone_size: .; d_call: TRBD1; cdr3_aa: CATSRRGDRGLEQYF; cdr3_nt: TGTGCCACCAGCAGAAGGGGGGACAGGGGCCTGGAGCAGTACTTC
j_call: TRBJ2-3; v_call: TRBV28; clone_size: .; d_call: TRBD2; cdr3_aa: CASKLAGGPASTDTQYF; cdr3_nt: TGTGCCAGCAAGTTAGCGGGAGGGCCTGCTAGCACAGATACGCAGTATTTT
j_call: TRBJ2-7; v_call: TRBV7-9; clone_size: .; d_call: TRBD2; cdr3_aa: CASSAAGDSYEQYF; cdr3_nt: TGTGCCAGCAGCGCAGCGGGAGACTCCTACGAGCAGTACTTC
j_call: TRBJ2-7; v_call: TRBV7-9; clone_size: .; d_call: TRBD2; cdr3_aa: CASSTGLADSSYEQYF; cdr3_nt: TGTGCCAGCAGCACGGGACTAGCGGATAGCTCCTACGAGCAGTACTTC
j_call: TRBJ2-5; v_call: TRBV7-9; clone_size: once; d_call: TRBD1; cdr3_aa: CASSRQGTETQHF; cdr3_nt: TGTGCCAGCAGCCGACAGGGCACAGAGACCCAGCACTTC
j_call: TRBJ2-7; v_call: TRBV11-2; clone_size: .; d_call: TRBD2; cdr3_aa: CASSAGGYEQYF; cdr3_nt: TGTGCCAGCAGCGCGGGGGGGTACGAGCAGTACTTC
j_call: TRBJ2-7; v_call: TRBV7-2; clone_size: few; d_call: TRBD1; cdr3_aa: CASWGTGEQGDEQYF; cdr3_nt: TGTGCCAGCTGGGGAACAGGTGAACAGGGGGACGAGCAGTACTTC
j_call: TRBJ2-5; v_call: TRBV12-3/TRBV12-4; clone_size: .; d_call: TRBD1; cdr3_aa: CASSATGTGGDQETQYF; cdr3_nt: TGTGCCAGCAGCGCAACCGGGACAGGGGGAGATCAAGAGACCCAGTACTTC
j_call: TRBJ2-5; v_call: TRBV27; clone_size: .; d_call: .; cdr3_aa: CASSLWLGETQYF; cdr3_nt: TGTGCCAGCAGTTTATGGCTGGGAGAGACCCAGTACTTC
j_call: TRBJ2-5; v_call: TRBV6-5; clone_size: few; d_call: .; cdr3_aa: CASSEAGETQYF; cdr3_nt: TGTGCCAGCAGCGAGGCGGGGGAGACCCAGTACTTC
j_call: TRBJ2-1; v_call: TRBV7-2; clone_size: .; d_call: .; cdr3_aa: CASSSLWGYDEQFF; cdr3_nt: TGTGCCAGCAGCTCCCTTTGGGGGTACGATGAGCAGTTCTTC
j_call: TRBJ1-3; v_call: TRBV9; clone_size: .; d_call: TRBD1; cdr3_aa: CASSSTRDSEGSTIYF; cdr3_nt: TGTGCCAGCAGCTCGACGCGGGACAGCGAGGGAAGCACCATATATTTT
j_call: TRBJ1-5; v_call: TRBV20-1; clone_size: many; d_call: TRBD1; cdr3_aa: CSARTGGINQPQHF; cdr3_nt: TGCAGTGCTAGGACAGGGGGTATCAATCAGCCCCAGCATTTT
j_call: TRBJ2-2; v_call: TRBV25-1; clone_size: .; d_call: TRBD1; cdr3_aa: CASSAPGQGIGSGELFF; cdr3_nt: TGTGCCAGCAGTGCGCCGGGACAGGGAATCGGGTCCGGGGAGCTGTTTTTT
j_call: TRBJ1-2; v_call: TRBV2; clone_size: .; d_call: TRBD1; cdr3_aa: CASTHGQARDYGYTF; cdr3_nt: TGTGCCAGCACTCATGGACAGGCAAGAGACTATGGCTACACCTTC
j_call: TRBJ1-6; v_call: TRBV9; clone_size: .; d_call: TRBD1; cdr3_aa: CASSVGQGDGYNSPLHF; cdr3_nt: TGTGCCAGCAGCGTGGGACAGGGGGATGGCTATAATTCACCCCTCCACTTT
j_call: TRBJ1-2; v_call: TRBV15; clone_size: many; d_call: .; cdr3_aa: CATSRDRGSGYTF; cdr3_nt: TGTGCCACCAGCAGAGATCGAGGTAGCGGCTACACCTTC
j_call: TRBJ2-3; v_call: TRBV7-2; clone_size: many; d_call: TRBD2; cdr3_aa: CASSFSRRELTDTQYF; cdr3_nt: TGTGCCAGCAGCTTCTCCAGGCGGGAGCTCACAGATACGCAGTATTTT
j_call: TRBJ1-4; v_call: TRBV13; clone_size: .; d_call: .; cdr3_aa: CASSLGARGVNEKLFF; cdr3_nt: TGTGCCAGCAGCTTAGGAGCGCGGGGTGTTAATGAAAAACTGTTTTTT
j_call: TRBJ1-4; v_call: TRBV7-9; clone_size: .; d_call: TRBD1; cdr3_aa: CASSQPDRFGEKLFF; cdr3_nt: TGTGCCAGCAGTCAACCGGACAGGTTTGGTGAAAAACTGTTTTTT
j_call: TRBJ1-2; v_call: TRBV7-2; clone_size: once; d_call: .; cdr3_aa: CSSTPENHYGYTF; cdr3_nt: TGTTCCAGCACTCCAGAAAACCACTATGGCTACACCTTC
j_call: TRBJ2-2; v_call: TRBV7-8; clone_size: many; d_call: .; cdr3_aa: CASSLALGSGGELFF; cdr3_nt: TGTGCCAGCAGCTTAGCTCTCGGCTCGGGAGGGGAGCTGTTTTTT
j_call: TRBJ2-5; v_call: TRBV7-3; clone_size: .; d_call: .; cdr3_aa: CASRWDLNTGETQYF; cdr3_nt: TGTGCCAGCAGATGGGACTTAAACACCGGGGAGACCCAGTACTTC
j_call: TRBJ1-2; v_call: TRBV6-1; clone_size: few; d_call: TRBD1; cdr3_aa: CASGPQGGVHYGYTF; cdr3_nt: TGTGCCAGCGGCCCCCAGGGGGGGGTCCACTATGGCTACACCTTC
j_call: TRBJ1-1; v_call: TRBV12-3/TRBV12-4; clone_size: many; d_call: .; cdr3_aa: CASSLGPNTEAFF; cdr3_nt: TGTGCCAGCAGCCTTGGCCCGAACACTGAAGCTTTCTTT
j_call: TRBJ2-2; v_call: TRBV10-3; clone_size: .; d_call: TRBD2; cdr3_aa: CAISEMDSGRPGTGELLF; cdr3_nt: TGTGCCATCAGTGAGATGGATAGCGGGAGGCCGGGGACCGGGGAGCTGCTTTTT
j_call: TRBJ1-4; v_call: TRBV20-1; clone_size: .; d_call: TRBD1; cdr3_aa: CSARTGNEKLFF; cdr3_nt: TGCAGTGCAAGGACAGGGAACGAAAAACTGTTTTTT
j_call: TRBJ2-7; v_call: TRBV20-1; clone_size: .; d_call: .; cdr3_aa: CSARNGGFGYEQYF; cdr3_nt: TGCAGTGCTAGAAACGGGGGTTTCGGCTACGAGCAGTACTTC
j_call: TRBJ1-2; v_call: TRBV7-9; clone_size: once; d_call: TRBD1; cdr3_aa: CASSSLTGGDGYTF; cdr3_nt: TGTGCCAGCAGTTCCCTGACAGGGGGGGATGGCTACACCTTC
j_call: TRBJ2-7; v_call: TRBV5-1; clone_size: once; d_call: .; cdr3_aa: CASSPTLADTGEQYF; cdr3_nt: TGCGCCAGCAGCCCAACCCTGGCGGACACCGGGGAGCAGTACTTC
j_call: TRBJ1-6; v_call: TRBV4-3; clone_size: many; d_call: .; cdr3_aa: CASSQEEAGDSPLHF; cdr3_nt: TGCGCCAGCAGCCAAGAGGAAGCAGGGGACTCACCCCTCCACTTT
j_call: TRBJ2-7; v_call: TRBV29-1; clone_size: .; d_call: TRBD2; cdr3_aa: CSVTSGSGVSSYEQYF; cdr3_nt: TGCAGCGTTACTAGCGGGAGTGGGGTAAGCTCCTACGAGCAGTACTTC
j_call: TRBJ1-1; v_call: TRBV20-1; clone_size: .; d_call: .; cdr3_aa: CSAWSGAEAFF; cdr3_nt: TGCAGTGCTTGGTCAGGGGCTGAAGCTTTCTTT
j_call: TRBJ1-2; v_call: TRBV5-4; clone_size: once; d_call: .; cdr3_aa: CASAIGQHYGYTF; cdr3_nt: TGTGCCAGCGCAATCGGGCAGCACTATGGCTACACCTTC
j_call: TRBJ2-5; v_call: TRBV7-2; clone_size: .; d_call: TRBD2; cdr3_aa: CASSRGLAGGAKKTQYF; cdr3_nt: TGTGCCAGCAGCCGGGGACTAGCGGGGGGAGCCAAGAAGACCCAGTACTTC
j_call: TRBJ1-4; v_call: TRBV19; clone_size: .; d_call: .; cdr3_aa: CASSLGRLTNEKLFF; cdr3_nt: TGTGCCAGCAGCTTAGGGAGGTTAACTAATGAAAAACTGTTTTTT